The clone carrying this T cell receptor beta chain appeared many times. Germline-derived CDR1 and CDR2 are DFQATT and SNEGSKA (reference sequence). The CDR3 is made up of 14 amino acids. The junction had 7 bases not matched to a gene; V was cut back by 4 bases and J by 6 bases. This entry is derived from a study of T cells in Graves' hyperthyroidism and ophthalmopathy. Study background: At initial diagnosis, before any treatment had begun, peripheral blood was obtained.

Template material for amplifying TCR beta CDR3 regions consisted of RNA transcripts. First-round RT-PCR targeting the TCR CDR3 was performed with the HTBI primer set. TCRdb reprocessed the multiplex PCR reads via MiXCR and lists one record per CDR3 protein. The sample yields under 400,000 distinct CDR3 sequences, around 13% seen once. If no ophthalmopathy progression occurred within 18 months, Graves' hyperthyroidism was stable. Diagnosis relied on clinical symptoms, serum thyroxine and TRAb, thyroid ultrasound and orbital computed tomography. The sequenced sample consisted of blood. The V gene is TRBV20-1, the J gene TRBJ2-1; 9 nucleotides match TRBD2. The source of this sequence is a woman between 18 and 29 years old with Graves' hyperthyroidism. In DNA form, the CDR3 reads TGCAGTGCTATTAATCCGGGACTAGCCAATGAGCAGTTCTTC. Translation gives CSAINPGLANEQFF.